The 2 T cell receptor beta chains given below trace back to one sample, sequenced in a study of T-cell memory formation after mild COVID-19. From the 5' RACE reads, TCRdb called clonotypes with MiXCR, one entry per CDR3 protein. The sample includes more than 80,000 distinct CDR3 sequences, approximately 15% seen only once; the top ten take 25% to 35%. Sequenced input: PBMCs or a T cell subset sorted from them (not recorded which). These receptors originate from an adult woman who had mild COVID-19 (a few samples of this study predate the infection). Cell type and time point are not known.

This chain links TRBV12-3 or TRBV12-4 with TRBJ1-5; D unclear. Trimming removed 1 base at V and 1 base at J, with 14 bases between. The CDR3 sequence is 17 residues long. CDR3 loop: CASSLGFSFSSNQPQHF. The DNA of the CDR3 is TGTGCCAGCAGTTTAGGATTCAGTTTTTCGAGCAATCAGCCCCAGCATTTT.

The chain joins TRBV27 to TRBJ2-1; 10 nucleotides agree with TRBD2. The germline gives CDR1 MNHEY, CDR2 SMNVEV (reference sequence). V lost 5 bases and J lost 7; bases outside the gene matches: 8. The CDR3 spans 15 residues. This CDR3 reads CASSTLAGVANEQFF. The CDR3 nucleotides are TGTGCCAGCAGTACTCTAGCGGGAGTAGCTAATGAGCAGTTCTTC.